This entry features one T cell receptor (beta chain) sequence. The specificity of this receptor is unknown. Nothing much larger sits one base from this clone, and base qualities are not available. Genomic DNA was isolated using the Qiagen DNeasy kit from unsorted PBMCs as well as from negatively selected CD4+ and CD8+ fractions. Using primers that anneal to V and J segments, immunoSEQ multiplex PCR amplified the TCR beta CDR3 regions. A synthetic immune receptor repertoire was used to minimize amplification bias, and any residual bias was removed computationally once sequencing was done. The original pipeline was this. Custom Python scripts were used to quantify repertoire diversity as the Shannon entropy index. Unsorted, CD4+ and CD8+ repertoires were analyzed separately, except for combined analyses in which CD4+ and CD8+ sequences were merged in silico. A clone was considered expanded if an increase in frequency of at least 2-fold after treatment relative to C1D1 was found, and a pseudocount of 0.5 was applied to clones undetected at baseline. Clones with 0 or 1 copy at C1D1 were defined as singleton clones, while clones with 2 or more copies were defined as non-singleton clones. Clones expanded in unsorted samples were labelled as CD4+, CD8+ or unknown by matching protein sequences in sorted samples from the same patient. Diversity changes from C1D1 to C4D1 were tested in paired samples using Wilcoxon tests. TCRdb mirrors the immuneACCESS table, restricted to in-frame sequences. Some clones are absent from its copies; in checked studies, under half trace to an unresolved V gene, and the reason for the others is unknown. V, J and clone size were drawn from that table, and D and trimming were deduced from the DNA. This sample has roughly 30,000 clones in its table, and roughly 85% of those were observed once. Together, the top ten hold 21% of the sample.

Per the germline V gene, MNHNS is the CDR1 and SASEGT is the CDR2. The CDR3 holds 13 amino acids from the cysteine to the phenylalanine. The sequence is cut down to CDR3 DNA, 39 bases in frame from base 1. Cut back by 7 bases and 6 bases, the V and J ends lie 13 bases apart. The data originate from a study of PD-1 blockade in classical Hodgkin lymphoma (dated by TCRdb to about 2020). General notes on the study: Nivolumab dosing was 3 mg/kg intravenously every 2 weeks, continuing until either disease progression or unacceptable toxicity. The study used TCR beta sequencing and CyTOF to define a peripheral blood immune signature of response to PD-1 blockade in classical Hodgkin lymphoma.

Results and caveats for the whole study, not just this receptor: The study was limited to a single clinical trial cohort, and causes of repertoire differences, possibly disease activity or prior therapy, remained undefined. Trial patients with a complete response had baseline diversity similar to that of newly diagnosed patients, while partial responders and progressors had significantly lower diversity. CD4+ but not CD8+ TCR diversity rose significantly by C4D1 (p=0.0027 vs p=0.16), most apparent in complete responders (p=0.02). Newly diagnosed patients were reported to have lower baseline TCR diversity than healthy donors, and relapsed/refractory patients were reported to have lower baseline TCR diversity still. Diversity was lower in patients who began nivolumab less than 1 year after ASCT, so these patients were left out of later analyses to avoid confounding by immune reconstitution.

The sample's time point label, decoded: cycle 2 day 1 (C2D1) of nivolumab. Every trial patient had relapsed after autologous stem cell transplantation, and cohorts A, B and C differed in prior brentuximab vedotin exposure. A total of 56 patients with relapsed/refractory classical Hodgkin lymphoma made up the trial cohort, and each patient's best overall response was complete response, partial response or progressive disease. Single-agent nivolumab was administered to trial patients in the multi-cohort phase II CheckMate 205 trial. An independent review committee assessed best overall response by applying the 2007 International Working Group response criteria. Trial PBMCs were collected immediately before nivolumab initiation (C1D1) and during therapy at cycle 2 day 1 and cycle 4 day 1. Peripheral blood was collected in 8 mL Vacutainer Cell Preparation Tubes, from which PBMCs were isolated by centrifugation and then cryopreserved.

This sequence originates from a human donor with classical Hodgkin lymphoma. The specimen comprised peripheral blood mononuclear cells (PBMCs), sampled before the second cycle of nivolumab. Recombination joined TRBV6-1 with TRBJ1-5, with the identity of the D gene unclear. The CDR3 has the sequence CASTSGLGQPQHF. At the DNA level, the sequence is TGTGCCAGCACTTCGGGCCTCGGTCAGCCCCAGCATTTT.